This entry is about one T cell receptor (beta chain). Its antigen is not known. Data came from immunoSEQ multiplex PCR; TCRdb stores just in-frame clones and leaves some out. Among around 69,000 clones listed, 70% to 90% were seen once. This record comes from a study of T cell responses to AZD1222 COVID-19 vaccine. Study results and caveats: Reports say nearly half of spike-specific TCRs go after unmutated variant regions. The donors showed a predominance of white British ancestry and of females, with possible underestimation of clonal diversity. CD4 TCRs associated with vaccination spanned spike, dominating at 160-218 and 743-854. The peak T cell response came first, and repertoires were sampled only after it.

This CDR3 is 15 amino acids long. The germline V gene encodes CDR1 SGHTS and CDR2 YDEGEE. V shed 4 bases and J 5 bases; nucleotides not matched to a gene: 7. The sequencing here drew on peripheral blood, taken on day 0 of AZD1222 vaccination. The receptor was isolated from an adult in good health. The chain uses TRBV5-8 and TRBJ2-2; 8 bases line up with TRBD1. CDR3 coding DNA: TGTGCCAGCAGCCTCGGACAGGGAGAAACCGGGGAGCTGTTTTTT. This gives the protein CASSLGQGETGELFF.